The 12 T cell receptor beta chains below all came from one sample that was sequenced in a study of T cells in Graves' hyperthyroidism and ophthalmopathy. Authors of the study amplified TCR beta CDR3 regions from RNA transcripts. Using the HTBI primer set, a first-round RT-PCR was run on the TCR CDR3. TCRdb used MiXCR to reprocess the multiplex PCR reads, holding one entry per CDR3 protein. The table has fewer than 550,000 distinct CDR3 sequences, around 22% seen once. The sample consisted of blood. Every receptor here comes from a woman aged 30 to 39 with Graves' ophthalmopathy.

This clonotype was detected ten times or more. In DNA form, the CDR3 reads TGCGCCAGCAGCTTGAGGGCCGCGGACAGCGGACTCTACGAGCAGTACTTC. It yields the protein CASSLRAADSGLYEQYF. The genes are TRBV5-1 and TRBJ2-7, with TRBD1 as a possible D gene (6 bases). This CDR3 region has 17 residues. CDR1 SGHRS and CDR2 YFSETQ come from the germline V gene. V lost 1 base to trimming and J lost 3 bases, with 20 bases between them.

The V and J genes are TRBV5-1 and TRBJ2-7; TRBD1 aligns across 9 bases. CDR3 length: 15 amino acids. V trimming: 0 bases; J trimming: 3 bases; junction bases outside the gene matches: 4. Germline CDR1 SGHRS, CDR2 YFSETQ. CDR3 DNA: TGCGCCAGCAGCTTGGGGACAGGGGAGGTCTACGAGCAGTACTTC. Residues: CASSLGTGEVYEQYF. The full variable domain, with the rest looked up from reference TRBV5-1 and TRBJ2-7, is KAGVTQTPRYLIKTRGQQVTLSCSPISGHRSVSWYQQTPGQGLQFLFEYFSETQRNKGNFPGRFSGRQFSNSRSEMNVSTLELGDSALYLCASSLGTGEVYEQYFGPGTRLTVT.

J is TRBJ2-7 and V is TRBV6-2 or TRBV6-3; possibly TRBD2 for D (7 bases). V was pared by 7 bases and J by 2 bases, with 18 bases between. Per the germline V gene, CDR1 is MNHEY and CDR2 is SVGEGT. The CDR3 is made up of 15 amino acids. Here the CDR3 reads CASKSVGGQAYEQYF. CDR3 DNA: TGTGCCAGCAAGTCGGTCGGGGGGCAGGCCTACGAGCAGTACTTC.

This clonotype was found many times. The gene calls are TRBV25-1 and TRBJ2-7; perhaps TRBD1 as D (6 bases). There are 15 residues in the CDR3. Germline V gives CDR1 MGHDK, CDR2 SYGVNS. V was trimmed by 0 bases and J by 3 bases, leaving 12 bases between them. For the CDR3, the DNA is TGTGCCAGCAGTGAATATCCCGACAGGAGCTACGAGCAGTACTTC. It specifies CASSEYPDRSYEQYF.

This clonotype was counted only a few times. The chain uses TRBV12-3 or TRBV12-4 and TRBJ1-2; 8 bases are shared with TRBD1. With 6 bases clipped from V and 4 bases from J, the junction kept 13 bases outside the gene matches. This CDR3 is 16 amino acids long. CDR3 sequence: CASSPQYRGGGYGYTF. In DNA, the CDR3 is TGTGCCAGCAGCCCTCAATACAGGGGGGGAGGCTATGGCTACACCTTC.

V gene TRBV12-3 or TRBV12-4 combines with J gene TRBJ1-2; 7 bases are shared with TRBD1. The V and J ends lost 2 bases and 6 bases, in that order; junction bases with no gene match: 6. The CDR3 is 14 residues long. This chain's CDR3 is CASSLTPGQNGYTF. In nucleotides, the CDR3 is TGTGCCAGCAGTTTAACCCCGGGACAGAATGGCTACACCTTC.

At least ten counts were recorded for this clonotype. The chain has TRBV27 and TRBJ1-5, with no clear D. The CDR3 loop spans 16 amino acids. V lost 2 bases and J lost 1, with 12 bases in between. The germline V gene has CDR1 MNHEY and CDR2 SMNVEV (reference sequence). The DNA for the CDR3 is TGTGCCAGCAGTTTAAACAGTTTTCTCAGCAATCAGCCCCAGCATTTT. Translated, it gives CASSLNSFLSNQPQHF.

This clonotype was picked up many times. V and J are TRBV29-1 and TRBJ2-7, with 7 nucleotides matching TRBD2. The V gene's germline CDR1 is SQVTM and CDR2 ANQGSEA. This CDR3 has 12 amino acids. V lost 4 bases, J lost 5 bases, and 5 bases stayed unmatched. The DNA of the CDR3 is TGCAGCGTTGCTGAAACTAGCGACGAGCAGTACTTC. Translation: CSVAETSDEQYF.

This clonotype was picked up many times. The rearrangement uses TRBV20-1 and TRBJ1-2, with TRBD1 matching over 8 bases. The CDR3 runs 14 residues. Germline V gene data show CDR1 as DFQATT and CDR2 as SNEGSKA (reference sequence). The V segment lost 0 bases and the J segment 5 bases; nucleotides outside the gene matches: 5. CDR3 amino acids: CSARDLGTGYGYTF. CDR3 bases: TGCAGTGCTAGAGATCTGGGGACAGGATATGGCTACACCTTC.

The sample holds a few counts of this clonotype. The chain combines TRBV28 with TRBJ2-2; D not resolved. CDR3 length: 16 residues. Deletions cut 1 base from V and 1 base from J, with 10 bases between. The germline V gene encodes CDR1 MDHEN and CDR2 SYDVKM. This chain's CDR3 is CASSLSSLLNTGELFF. The CDR3 bases are TGTGCCAGCAGTTTATCCAGCCTACTGAACACCGGGGAGCTGTTTTTT.

This clonotype appeared many times. The rearrangement uses TRBV27 and TRBJ1-5; 10 nucleotides align to TRBD1. Germline V gene lookup returns CDR1 MNHEY and CDR2 SMNVEV (reference sequence). This CDR3 comprises 14 residues. V lost 6 bases and J lost 8; bases outside the gene matches: 7. The CDR3 is CASSLGQGGEPQHF. CDR3 nucleotide sequence: TGTGCCAGCAGCCTCGGACAGGGGGGAGAGCCCCAGCATTTT.

This clonotype was seen more than once but under ten times. The rearrangement links TRBV20-1 to TRBJ2-7, with 7 nucleotides matching TRBD2. The CDR3 extends over 16 amino acids. V gave up 7 bases and J gave up 0 bases; unmatched junction bases: 15. CDR1 is DFQATT and CDR2 is SNEGSKA in the germline V gene (reference sequence). This CDR3 reads CSGAGITDASSYEQYF. CDR3 nucleotide sequence: TGCAGTGGAGCGGGGATAACGGACGCCAGCTCCTACGAGCAGTACTTC.